This T cell receptor beta chain was profiled in a study of T cell repertoires in cytomegalovirus infection. Across the whole study: TCR beta signatures that were public indicated CMV infection and matching HLA type.

In TCRdb, the reads were re-called with MiXCR into one record per CDR3 protein. The sample has hundreds of thousands of distinct CDR3 sequences, 30% to 40% seen once. Study-wide results and limits: Ex vivo responses were dominated by HLA-C-restricted CMV-specific TCR beta clonotypes. Based on cumulative public TCR beta family frequency, carriers of CMV plus the relevant HLA were identified.

This clonotype was seen a handful of times. The antigen is undetermined. From germline, CDR1 is SNHLY and CDR2 FYNNEI. The CDR3 runs to 12 residues. The germline V and J ends were trimmed by 1 base and 8 bases, with 6 bases remaining between them. V is TRBV2 and J is TRBJ2-1; no reliable D call. The sequencing here drew on cultured CD8+ T cells from PBMCs, taken from culture after CMV antigen stimulation. The TCR originated in a human donor in good health (CMV status not recorded). Some clones in this sample may be carry-over from other donors' samples. The CDR3 bases are TGTGCCAGCAGTGAAGTCGGGTATGAGCAGTTCTTC. This translates into CASSEVGYEQFF.